The 18 T cell receptor beta chains presented below share a single source sample, sequenced in a study of tumor-infiltrating lymphocytes in primary liver carcinoma. The researchers obtained blood RNA from unsorted whole blood and also extracted germline DNA. A primer in the constant region served to generate TCR beta cDNA from approximately 460 ng of total RNA. Investigators got TCR beta libraries out of three nested multiplex PCR rounds, done with slightly modified ARM-PCR. The first two PCR rounds, approximately 10 cycles each, used TRBV1-TRBV30 forward primers and a C-beta reverse primer. TCRdb reprocessed the multiplex PCR reads with MiXCR, giving one entry per CDR3 protein. The sample contains hundreds of thousands of distinct CDR3 sequences, more than 55% of which appear only once. The sequenced material came from peripheral blood. The receptors originated from a woman aged 25 to 39 with primary liver carcinoma and hepatitis B virus infection.

The table lists this clonotype with many counts. The V call is TRBV6-2 or TRBV6-3, the J call TRBJ2-7; 9 bases agree with TRBD2. Trimming at V came to 4 bases and at J to 9 bases, leaving 10 bases not matched to a gene. The CDR3 has 14 amino acids. Germline V gene data show CDR1 as MNHEY and CDR2 as SVGEGT. DNA for the CDR3: TGTGCCAGCAGTTCCGTTACTAGCGGGTCTTGGCAGTACTTC. Protein product: CASSSVTSGSWQYF.

As concerns this clonotype: One junction end does not reproduce the germline sequence, and a read error may be involved. The chain employs TRBV5-4 and TRBJ2-7, with D perhaps TRBD2 (6 bases). The CDR3 is 12 residues long. Germline V gene sequence: CDR1 SGHNT, CDR2 YYREEE (reference sequence). The CDR3: CASNLRGSEWYF. CDR3 nucleotide sequence: TGTGCCAGCAACTTGCGGGGTTCCGAGTGGTACTTC.

For this clonotype: This may stem from a read error, because a much larger clone lies one nucleotide away. The chain uses TRBV4-1 and TRBJ2-1; perhaps D is TRBD1 or TRBD2 (6 bases each). CDR1 MGHRA and CDR2 YSYEKL come from the germline V gene. CDR3 length: 16 amino acids. The V end lost 2 bases, the J end lost 7 bases, and 18 bases lay between the germline ends. In nucleotides, the CDR3 is TGCGCCAGCAGCCAATCAAGGGGGGACGACTATAATGAGCAGTTCTTC. Translating it yields CASSQSRGDDYNEQFF.

V usage is TRBV19 and J usage is TRBJ2-7; D is unresolved. CDR3 length equals 13 residues. The germline V and J ends were trimmed by 3 bases and 4 bases, with 10 bases remaining between them. CDR1 is LNHDA and CDR2 is SQIVND in the germline V gene (reference sequence). The CDR3: CASSITRSYEQYF. For the CDR3, the DNA is TGTGCCAGTAGTATTACGAGAAGTTACGAGCAGTACTTC.

A word on this clonotype: Lacking the conserved final phenylalanine or tryptophan, this CDR3 likely reflects a read error. J is TRBJ1-2 and V is TRBV7-9, with unresolved D. V shed 1 base and J shed 4 bases, with 4 bases lying between them. Germline values: CDR1 SEHNR, CDR2 FQNEAQ (reference sequence). The CDR3 consists of 12 residues. CDR3 protein: CASSLETYGYTY. CDR3 bases: TGTGCCAGCAGCTTAGAGACCTATGGCTACACCTAC.

About this clonotype itself: The conserved closing phenylalanine or tryptophan is absent in this CDR3, likely reflecting a read error. This chain links TRBV11-3 with TRBJ1-1; tentative D call: TRBD1 (5 bases). The CDR3 spans 14 residues. Germline V gene lookup returns CDR1 SGHNT and CDR2 YENEEA. CDR3 loop: CANSFDRDVAEAFI. The CDR3 DNA reads as TGTGCCAACAGCTTCGACCGGGACGTCGCTGAAGCTTTCATT.

Of note for this clonotype: A read error may account for a junction end that differs from germline. Here the CDR3 DNA reads TGTGCCTGCAGCTTAGAGGGCGGGGTCACTAAAGCTTTCTTT. This codes for CACSLEGGVTKAFF. J is TRBJ1-1 and V is TRBV11-2; the D is unclear. This CDR3 has 14 residues. Germline assignment: CDR1 SGHAT and CDR2 FQNNGV.

This clonotype was seen once. A much larger clone lies one base from this, so it may be a read error. V usage is TRBV6-5 and J usage is TRBJ2-7; possible D gene TRBD2, 6 bases. CDR1 and CDR2 (germline): MNHEY, SVGAGI. This CDR3 comprises 14 residues. CDR3 region: CTSSYSTGGMEQYF. CDR3 nucleotide sequence: TGTACCAGCAGTTACTCGACTGGGGGGATGGAGCAGTACTTC.

The V and J genes are TRBV29-1 and TRBJ2-7; possible D gene TRBD1, 6 bases. V was clipped by 5 bases and J by 13 bases, with 15 bases between them. This CDR3 has 10 amino acids. Per the germline V gene, CDR1 is SQVTM and CDR2 is ANQGSEA. CDR3 in amino acids: CSVYRDENYF. Written as DNA, the CDR3 is TGCAGCGTTTACAGGGACGAGAATTACTTC.

Remarks on this clonotype: A read error may explain this, as a much larger clone is one base away. The rearrangement links TRBV12-3 or TRBV12-4 to TRBJ2-1; D assignment may be TRBD1 or TRBD2 (6 bases each). The V end lost 7 bases, the J end lost 11 bases, and 15 bases lay between the germline ends. The length of the CDR3 is 12 residues. The CDR3 is CASIGGYNKQFF. CDR3 coding DNA: TGTGCCAGCATAGGGGGGTATAATAAGCAGTTCTTC.

V is TRBV12-3 or TRBV12-4 and J is TRBJ2-2; TRBD2 matches at 13 bases. The CDR3 extends over 16 amino acids. V was clipped by 5 bases and J by 6 bases; unmatched bases: 6. The CDR3 reads CASSAPTSGRAGELFF. CDR3 in DNA: TGTGCCAGCAGTGCCCCTACTAGCGGGAGGGCCGGGGAGCTGTTTTTT.

With regard to this clonotype: The junction departs from germline at one end; a sequencing error may be responsible. The chain is built from TRBV2 and TRBJ2-3, with 7 nucleotides matching TRBD2. Germline CDR1 reads SNHLY; CDR2 reads FYNNEI. This CDR3 is 12 amino acids long. This chain's CDR3 is CASSRGEDTQYF. DNA for the CDR3: TGTGCTAGCAGTCGGGGGGAAGATACGCAGTATTTT. The variable domain in full, with the rest retrieved from reference TRBV2 and TRBJ2-3, is EPEVTQTPSHQVTQMGQEVILRCVPISNHLYFYWYRQILGQKVEFLVSFYNNEISEKSEIFDDQFSVERPDGSNFTLKIRSTKLEDSAMYFCASSRGEDTQYFGPGTRLTVL.

This clonotype was seen repeatedly, ten times or more. The chain joins TRBV6-1 to TRBJ2-7; either TRBD1 or TRBD2 may supply D (5 bases each). Trimming took 7 bases from V and 2 from J, leaving 9 bases between them. The CDR3 spans 12 residues. Germline V CDR1 and CDR2: MNHNS, SASEGT. CDR3 protein: CASIRGTYEQYF. CDR3 sequence (DNA): TGTGCCAGCATTCGGGGCACCTACGAGCAGTACTTC.

This clonotype was found once. J is TRBJ1-2 and V is TRBV6-1, with D tentatively TRBD1 (6 bases). This CDR3 region has 13 residues. CDR1 MNHNS and CDR2 SASEGT come from the germline V gene. V lost 7 bases to trimming and J lost 4 bases, with 13 bases between them. The CDR3 sequence: CASKGDGGYGYTF. CDR3 nucleotide sequence: TGTGCCAGCAAGGGGGATGGCGGCTATGGCTACACCTTC.

In the case of this clonotype: A read error may explain this, as a much larger clone is one base away. The chain links TRBV6-2 or TRBV6-3 to TRBJ2-1, with no clear D. The CDR3 is made up of 12 amino acids. Germline assignment: CDR1 MNHEY and CDR2 SVGEGT. DNA of the CDR3: TGTACCAGCAGTTACTCTCCCAATGAGCAGTTCTTC. This codes for CTSSYSPNEQFF.

This clonotype was detected only a few times. The chain links TRBV5-6 to TRBJ2-1; D is unclear. V was cut by 4 bases and J by 7 bases, with 12 bases left in between. This CDR3 comprises 13 residues. Germline CDR1 is SGHDT and CDR2 is YYEEEE. Here the CDR3 DNA reads TGTGCCAGCAGCCTCGGCGGACGGAATGAGCAGTTCTTC. It specifies CASSLGGRNEQFF.

The chain has TRBV6-5 and TRBJ1-1; D may be TRBD1 (5 bases). The germline gives CDR1 MNHEY, CDR2 SVGAGI. This CDR3 has 15 residues. V lost 0 bases and J 0 bases, leaving 8 bases between the germline ends. Here the CDR3 reads CASSYSWGMNTEAFF. For the CDR3, the DNA is TGTGCCAGCAGTTACTCCTGGGGGATGAACACTGAAGCTTTCTTT.

This clonotype appeared a few times. The chain carries TRBV28 and TRBJ2-7; 7 bases align to TRBD2. Germline CDR1 is MDHEN and CDR2 is SYDVKM. This CDR3 comprises 17 residues. V gave up 3 bases and J gave up 1 base; unmatched junction bases: 12. The chain's CDR3 is CASSFTGGGRASYEQYF. DNA for the CDR3: TGTGCCAGCAGTTTCACGGGCGGGGGACGGGCATCCTACGAGCAGTACTTC. The complete variable domain, with remaining parts taken from reference TRBV28 and TRBJ2-7, reads DVKVTQSSRYLVKRTGEKVFLECVQDMDHENMFWYRQDPGLGLRLIYFSYDVKMKEKGDIPEGYSVSREKKERFSLILESASTNQTSMYLCASSFTGGGRASYEQYFGPGTRLTVT.